The sequence of this T cell receptor beta chain was determined in a study of blood T cells in healthy people across ages. In the study overall: Capturing about one barcoded beta molecule per two T cells was achieved by template switching.

The CDR3 is 14 amino acids. Germline V gene data show CDR1 as DFQATT and CDR2 as SNEGSKA (reference sequence). V gave up 4 bases and J gave up 11 bases; unmatched junction bases: 16. Together with a sample-barcoded 5' primer, a J-beta primer mix was included in a second PCR lasting about 7 to 11 cycles. MiXCR was run by TCRdb on the 5' RACE reads, yielding one entry per CDR3 protein. The sample contains 1 million or so distinct CDR3 sequences, 20% to 25% of which appear only once. The sample also formed part of further work on T cells of mothers and their children. That investigation notes: The second PCR used the M1S primer, and this primer added sample barcodes and 2-4 random nucleotides.

This sequence joins TRBV20-1 and TRBJ2-5; 7 bases map to TRBD1. This TCR derives from a girl aged 2 to 10 in good health. The specimen sequenced was blood. CDR3 DNA: TGCAGTGCTACGGACAGGACAGTCTTCTGGGAGCAGTACTTC. This gives the protein CSATDRTVFWEQYF.